The source of this T cell receptor (beta chain) is a study of glioma-infiltrating T cells. Amplification of TCR alpha and beta CDR3 regions from RNA used iRepertoire nested multiplex PCR. TCRdb passed the multiplex PCR reads through MiXCR, listing each CDR3 protein once. The sample contains approximately 190,000 distinct CDR3 sequences, around 30% of which appear only once. Germline V lookup: CDR1 LNHDA, CDR2 SQIVND (reference sequence). Trimming removed 5 bases from V and 5 bases from J, with 15 bases in between. The CDR3 is 15 residues long. This clonotype was counted a single time. The sequence came from a human donor with low-grade glioma or glioblastoma, undergoing nonglioma brain surgery, or in good health (not recorded which). The gene calls are TRBV19 and TRBJ1-4, with D possibly matching TRBD1 (5 bases). Sequencing was done on a sample of glioma tissue, nonneoplastic brain tissue, or PBMCs (not recorded which). CDR3 sequence reads: CASSRRDQKNEKLFF. CDR3 DNA: TGTGCCAGTAGTCGGCGGGACCAAAAAAATGAAAAACTGTTTTTT.